This T cell receptor (beta chain) originates from a study of blood T cell repertoires in COVID-19 (dated by TCRdb to about 2020). As for the study more broadly: Samples covering the acute and convalescent phases of COVID-19 were provided by collaborators in the United States, Italy and Spain. The material from the prospective study consisted of cDNA or gDNA derived from T cells, B-cell-depleted T cells, or PBMCs. The dataset comprised deeply sampled blood TCRbeta repertoires from subjects exposed to, actively infected with, or recovered from COVID-19. The repertoires were released in a freely available public database meant as a resource for research on the immune response to SARS-CoV-2. The samples were drawn from two sources: the first 160 participants of the ongoing ImmuneRACE study, and 1,000 to 1,500 subjects contributed by 6 global collaborators. Nearly every sample came with metadata listing a de-identified subject ID, COVID-19 status, age in years and sex. Where HLA class I and class II types were available, the types were taken from metadata supplied by the sample provider, not from assay-based typing.

The immunoSEQ Assay, a bias-controlled multiplex PCR, was used to amplify TCRbeta CDR3 regions from genomic DNA. The paper's data handling went like this. The number of nucleated cells in each sample was estimated from the amplification of reference gene primers within the assay. To quantify the absolute abundance of each unique TCRbeta CDR3 rearrangement, sequence reads were collapsed and filtered. For each sample, productive Simpson clonality was calculated by taking the square root of Simpson's diversity index across productive rearrangements. Drawn from immuneACCESS, this table holds only the in-frame rearrangements with V and J called that TCRdb kept. Clones are partly lost; checked studies trace under half to an unresolved V gene and leave the rest unexplained. That table furnishes V, J and clone size, whereas the DNA furnished D and trimming. The sample yields more than 250,000 clones; about nine tenths were counted once. The ten largest clones represent over 5% of the sample.

At one collaborating source in Seattle, patients were enrolled during active infection and were followed longitudinally through the course of disease. Whole blood was collected in K2EDTA tubes by collaborating institutions according to the institutions' own protocols. For TCRbeta analysis, collaborators shipped samples in one of three forms: frozen whole blood, isolated PBMCs, or DNA extracted from either of those sample types. As encoded in the germline V gene (reference sequence), CDR1 is SEHNR while CDR2 is FQNEAQ. Deletion took 3 bases off V and 2 bases off J, with a span of 15 bases between the germline ends. The CDR3 numbers 16 residues from cysteine through phenylalanine. Only CDR3 DNA is held: 48 bases, read in frame from base 1. Results the study describes overall, beyond this receptor: The amount of clinical and demographic metadata varied by source and participant and was provided uncurated.

About this clone itself: What this receptor recognizes is not known. No much larger clone is present one base from it, and per-base qualities are unavailable.

The sequenced material came from peripheral blood. This TCR derives from a woman in her fifties or sixties with COVID-19, enrolled during active disease. Here the chain combines TRBV7-9 and TRBJ2-3; the D gene is perhaps TRBD2, on 6 matching bases. The DNA sequence is given as TGTGCCAGCAGCTTGTCACTAGGCGGGACCACAGATACGCAGTATTTT. It translates to CASSLSLGGTTDTQYF.